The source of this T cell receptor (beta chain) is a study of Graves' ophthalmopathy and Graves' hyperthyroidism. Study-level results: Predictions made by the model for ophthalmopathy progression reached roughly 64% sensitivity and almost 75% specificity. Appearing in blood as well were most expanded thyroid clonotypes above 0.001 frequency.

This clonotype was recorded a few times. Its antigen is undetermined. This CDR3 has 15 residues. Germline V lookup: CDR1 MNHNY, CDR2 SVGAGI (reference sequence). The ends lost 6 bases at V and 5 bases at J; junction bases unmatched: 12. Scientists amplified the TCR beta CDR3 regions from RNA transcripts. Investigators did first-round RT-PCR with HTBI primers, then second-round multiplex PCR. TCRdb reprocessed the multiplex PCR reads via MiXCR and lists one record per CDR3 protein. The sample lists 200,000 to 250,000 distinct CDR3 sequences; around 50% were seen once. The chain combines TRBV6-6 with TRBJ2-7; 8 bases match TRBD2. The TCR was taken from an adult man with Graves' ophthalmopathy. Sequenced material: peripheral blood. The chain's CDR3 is CASSRTSSLPHEQYF. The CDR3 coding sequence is TGTGCCAGCAGCAGGACTAGCTCCCTCCCCCACGAGCAGTACTTC.